This TCR beta chain came from a study of control samples from healthy donors and cancer patients. Only in-frame clones appear in the TCRdb table, and some are missing; sequencing was by immunoSEQ multiplex PCR. This table has around 53,000 clones, 87% appearing once. Sequencing used PBMCs. The TCR sequence derives from a man in his sixties with head and neck cancer.

CDR3 DNA sequence: TGTGCCAGTAGTCCCATGGCCGTAGCGGGACCCTACGAGCAGTACTTC. Encoded protein: CASSPMAVAGPYEQYF. This chain joins TRBV19 and TRBJ2-7, with 8 bases matching TRBD2. From germline, CDR1 is LNHDA and CDR2 SQIVND (reference sequence). With 5 bases clipped from V and 2 bases from J, the junction kept 11 bases outside the gene matches. The CDR3 length is 16 residues.